The next 11 T cell receptor beta chains were all read from a single sample in a study of CD8+ T cells in alopecia areata. Indicated treatment: oral pan-JAK inhibitor, 5-10 mg twice daily. TCR sequencing used cDNA made by reverse transcription of extracted RNA. Profiling relied on immunoSEQ multiplex PCR, and the TCRdb table lists in-frame clones only, not all of them. This sample yields about 190,000 clones, of which around 65% are seen a single time; 4% to 4.5% belongs to the top ten. The sample consisted of CD4+ T cells sorted from blood, taken at week 4, from a patient treated with tofacitinib. The receptors come from a human donor with alopecia areata.

The chain employs TRBV25-1 and TRBJ1-2; D might be TRBD1 (6 bases). V gave up 6 bases and J gave up 7 bases, with 12 bases separating them. The CDR3 consists of 12 residues. CDR1 is MGHDK and CDR2 is SYGVNS in the germline V gene. In DNA form, the CDR3 reads TGTGCCAGCAGCGGACAGCTGCCTGGCTACACCTTC. Its protein product is CASSGQLPGYTF.

This chain links TRBV4-2 with TRBJ1-6; no reliable D call. CDR3 size: 15 residues. Per the germline V gene, CDR1 is LGHNA and CDR2 is YNFKEQ. V was clipped by 0 bases and J by 7 bases, with 10 bases between them. The CDR3 sequence: CASSQEGGRNSPLHF. Here the CDR3 DNA reads TGTGCCAGCAGCCAAGAAGGCGGCCGCAATTCACCCCTCCACTTT.

This chain joins TRBV29-1 and TRBJ1-1, with D perhaps TRBD1 (6 bases). Trimming took off 2 bases at V and 3 bases at J, with 10 bases between the two ends. Germline-derived CDR1 and CDR2 are SQVTM and ANQGSEA. The CDR3 contains 13 residues. CDR3 in amino acids: CSVERGAHTEAFF. In nucleotides, the CDR3 is TGCAGCGTTGAACGGGGGGCGCACACTGAAGCTTTCTTT.

V usage is TRBV19 and J usage is TRBJ1-6; unclear D gene. Trimming removed 3 bases from V and 7 bases from J, with 4 bases in between. This CDR3 region has 12 residues. Germline V lookup: CDR1 LNHDA, CDR2 SQIVND (reference sequence). CDR3 DNA: TGTGCCAGTAGTATGGAGAATTCACCCCTCCACTTT. Encoded protein: CASSMENSPLHF.

CDR3 sequence reads: CASSVGVSGRTQRNEQYF. CDR3 nucleotide sequence: TGTGCCAGCAGCGTAGGGGTTTCGGGTAGGACCCAAAGGAACGAGCAGTACTTC. The chain couples TRBV9 to TRBJ2-7, with D unclear. The CDR3 sequence is 18 residues long. The germline V gene encodes CDR1 SGDLS and CDR2 YYNGEE. Trimming took 0 bases from V and 5 from J, leaving 24 bases between them. Using reference TRBV9 and TRBJ2-7 for the parts outside the CDR3, the full variable domain is DSGVTQTPKHLITATGQRVTLRCSPRSGDLSVYWYQQSLDQGLQFLIQYYNGEERAKGNILERFSAQQFPDLHSELNLSSLELGDSALYFCASSVGVSGRTQRNEQYFGPGTRLTVT.

This chain connects TRBV6-5 to TRBJ1-4; D is unclear. V was pared by 7 bases and J by 8 bases, with 8 bases between. Germline V gene sequence: CDR1 MNHEY, CDR2 SVGAGI. The CDR3 extends over 11 amino acids. This CDR3 is CASKWSEKLFF. In nucleotides, the CDR3 is TGTGCCAGCAAATGGAGCGAAAAACTGTTTTTT.

This chain joins TRBV25-1 and TRBJ1-2; the D is unclear. CDR1 is MGHDK and CDR2 is SYGVNS in the germline V gene. Trimming left V 0 bases short and J 7 bases short, with 12 bases between. The CDR3 has 14 residues. In DNA form, the CDR3 reads TGTGCCAGCAGTGAATATAGGGAAGCTCTTGGCTACACCTTC. Its protein is CASSEYREALGYTF.

The chain joins TRBV11-2 to TRBJ2-2; tentatively, D is TRBD1 (6 bases). Trimming left V 2 bases short and J 8 bases short, with 15 bases between. The CDR3 totals 15 residues. The germline V gene encodes CDR1 SGHAT and CDR2 FQNNGV. The CDR3 loop is CASSLTTGLSGELFF. The CDR3 DNA reads TGTGCCAGCAGCTTAACGACAGGATTAAGTGGGGAGCTGTTTTTT. The entire variable domain, with the rest obtained from reference TRBV11-2 and TRBJ2-2, is as follows: EAGVAQSPRYKIIEKRQSVAFWCNPISGHATLYWYQQILGQGPKLLIQFQNNGVVDDSQLPKDRFSAERLKGVDSTLKIQPAKLEDSAVYLCASSLTTGLSGELFFGEGSRLTVL.

The chain has TRBV30 and TRBJ1-1, with D possibly being TRBD1 (5 bases). Trimming left V 7 bases short and J 0 bases short, with 12 bases between. Germline V gives CDR1 GTSNPN, CDR2 SVGIG (reference sequence). This CDR3 region has 13 residues. CDR3 bases: TGTGCCTCTCAGGGAGGCATGAACACTGAAGCTTTCTTT. Translated, it gives CASQGGMNTEAFF.

The V call is TRBV11-2, the J call TRBJ2-7; D remains ambiguous. CDR1 SGHAT and CDR2 FQNNGV come from the germline V gene. Trimming left V 0 bases short and J 4 bases short, with 7 bases between. This CDR3 spans 13 amino acids. CDR3 nucleotides: TGTGCCAGCAGCTTAGATCGAGCTTACGAGCAGTACTTC. Protein product: CASSLDRAYEQYF.

CDR3 region: CASSPRWGTENIQYF. DNA for the CDR3: TGTGCCAGCAGTCCTAGGTGGGGGACGGAAAACATTCAGTACTTC. This chain uses TRBV2 with TRBJ2-4, with D perhaps matching TRBD1 or TRBD2 (5 bases each). V shed 5 bases and J shed 5 bases, with 16 bases lying between them. Germline V gene lookup returns CDR1 SNHLY and CDR2 FYNNEI. The CDR3 extends over 15 amino acids.